This TCR beta chain derives from a study of T cell repertoires in cytomegalovirus infection. Study findings and constraints: Of the TCR beta families, the public ones yielded a cumulative frequency that identified carriers of CMV plus the relevant HLA.

TCRdb independently ran MiXCR on the reads; one entry per CDR3 protein. Of 450,000 to 600,000 distinct CDR3 sequences listed, around a third are singletons. This clonotype has more than one count but fewer than ten. No antigen is known for it. Germline trimming cut 5 bases from V and 0 bases from J; bases unmatched to any gene: 11. From germline, CDR1 is MNHEY and CDR2 SMNVEV (reference sequence). This CDR3 spans 19 amino acids. The sample here was cultured PBMCs, taken from culture after CMV antigen stimulation. The TCR originated in a human donor in good health (CMV status not recorded). Some clones in this sample may be carry-over from other donors' samples. The chain links TRBV27 to TRBJ2-3, with 13 bases fitting TRBD2. The CDR3 region has the DNA TGTGCCAGCAGTGGGTTCCGGGGACTAGCGGGGCCAAGCACAGATACGCAGTATTTT. Amino acid sequence: CASSGFRGLAGPSTDTQYF.